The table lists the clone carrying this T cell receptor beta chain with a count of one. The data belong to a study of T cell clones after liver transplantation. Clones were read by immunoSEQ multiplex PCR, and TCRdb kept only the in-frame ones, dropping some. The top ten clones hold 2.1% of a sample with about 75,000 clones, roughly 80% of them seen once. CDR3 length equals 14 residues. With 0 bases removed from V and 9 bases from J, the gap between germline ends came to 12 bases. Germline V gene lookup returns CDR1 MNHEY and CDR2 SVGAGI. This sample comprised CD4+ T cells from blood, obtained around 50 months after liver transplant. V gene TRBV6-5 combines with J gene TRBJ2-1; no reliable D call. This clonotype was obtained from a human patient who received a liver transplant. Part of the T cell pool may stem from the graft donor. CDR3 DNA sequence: TGTGCCAGCAGTTACTCCCCCAGCTTCGGTGAGCAGTTCTTC. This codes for CASSYSPSFGEQFF.